These T cell receptor beta chains were read from a single sample in a study of cytomegalovirus exposure and HLA in healthy donors. Assay used: immunoSEQ multiplex PCR; TCRdb lists only in-frame clones, some missing. The table lists some 210,000 clones, over 80% of them singletons, with 1.3% in the top ten. Sequenced sample: PBMCs. These receptors originate from a man between 25 and 39 years old in good health and CMV-seronegative. The CDR3 runs from the conserved cysteine through the conserved F or W. The order of the fields is V gene, D gene, clone size, J gene, CDR3 DNA, CDR3 protein. The D gene is left open where the match is weak. Rows give clone size only sometimes, using once, few, many, or a class for an expanded clone.

>TRBV5-8|-|-|TRBJ1-1
TGTGCCAGCAGCTTGGGAAGGGGCCGGGACACTGAAGCTTTCTTT
CASSLGRGRDTEAFF
>TRBV28|TRBD1|-|TRBJ2-5
TGTGCCAGCAGTAGCTACCGACAGGGGGCGGGACCGCAAGAGACCCAGTACTTC
CASSSYRQGAGPQETQYF
>TRBV13|TRBD1|-|TRBJ1-2
TGTGCCAGCAGTCCAAGAGACAGGGGGCAGGACGGCTACACCTTC
CASSPRDRGQDGYTF
>TRBV6-5|-|-|TRBJ1-1
TGTGCCAGCAGCTCCCGAGGGCTGAACACTGAAGCTTTCTTT
CASSSRGLNTEAFF
>TRBV7-9|TRBD1|-|TRBJ2-5
TGTGCCAGCAGCTCTAGATGGGACAGGGGGCGATTTGGGACCCAGTACTTC
CASSSRWDRGRFGTQYF
>TRBV30|TRBD2|-|TRBJ2-7
TGTGCCTGGAGTTTAGCGGGAGGAAGCGAGCAGTACTTC
CAWSLAGGSEQYF
>TRBV7-9|-|once|TRBJ2-6
TGTGCCAGCAGCTTACCGGACAGCCGACCCTCTGGGGCCAACGTCCTGACTTTC
CASSLPDSRPSGANVLTF
>TRBV7-9|-|-|TRBJ2-7
TGTGCCAGCAGCTACGCGGAGGGTTCTTACGAGCAGTACTTC
CASSYAEGSYEQYF
>TRBV28|-|-|TRBJ1-5
TGTGCCAGCAGTTTAGGGTTAAGGGGTCAGCCCCAGCATTTT
CASSLGLRGQPQHF
>TRBV30|TRBD2|-|TRBJ2-1
TGTGCCTGGGGGGGCGGACTAGCGGGAGCCCCCTACAATGAGCAGTTCTTC
CAWGGGLAGAPYNEQFF
>TRBV6-1|-|-|TRBJ1-5
TGTGCCAGCAGTGAAGGGACAGACTATCAGCCCCAGCATTTT
CASSEGTDYQPQHF
>TRBV28|-|-|TRBJ1-3
TGTGCCAGCAGTCCCCCCAGCTCTGGAAACACCATATATTTT
CASSPPSSGNTIYF
>TRBV19|TRBD1|-|TRBJ1-6
TGTGCCAGTAGTATATCAGGGGGTAATTCACCCCTCCACTTT
CASSISGGNSPLHF
>TRBV19|TRBD1|few|TRBJ2-1
TGTGCCAGTAGTACGGACAGGGGGAGGGGGAATGAGCAGTTCTTC
CASSTDRGRGNEQFF
>TRBV19|TRBD1|-|TRBJ1-1
TGTGCCAGTAGTAAGACGACAGGGATGAACACTGAAGCTTTCTTT
CASSKTTGMNTEAFF
>TRBV19|TRBD2|-|TRBJ2-5
TGTGCCAGTAGTCCGTTGCGGGGGGCGTCCCAAGAGACCCAGTACTTC
CASSPLRGASQETQYF
>TRBV6-5|TRBD1|-|TRBJ2-5
TGTGCCAGCAATTCAGGGGGACAGGAGGAAGAGACCCAGTACTTC
CASNSGGQEEETQYF
>TRBV5-1|TRBD2|-|TRBJ2-3
TGCGCCAGCAGCCGAAGCGGGGGGACTAGCACAGATACGCAGTATTTT
CASSRSGGTSTDTQYF
>TRBV5-6|-|-|TRBJ2-2
TGTGCCAGCAGCTGGAGGGGACTTCGCGGGGAGCTGTTTTTT
CASSWRGLRGELFF
>TRBV5-1|TRBD1|-|TRBJ2-7
TGCGCCAGCAGTACGGGACAGTACTACGAGCAGTACTTC
CASSTGQYYEQYF
>TRBV5-1|TRBD1|-|TRBJ1-6
TGCGCCAGCAGACTATCGACAGGGGTAGGATCACCCCTCCACTTT
CASRLSTGVGSPLHF
>TRBV7-9|-|once|TRBJ1-1
TGTGCCAGCAGCTTAGGCACAGGGCTCACTGAAGCTTTCTTT
CASSLGTGLTEAFF
>TRBV1|-|-|TRBJ2-7
TGCACCAGCAGCCAGCCCGGACAGGGTCCCTACGAGCAGTACTTC
CTSSQPGQGPYEQYF
>TRBV7-7|TRBD1|once|TRBJ2-5
TGTGCTAGCAGCGACCACCCGGGGACAGCAGAGACCCAGTACTTC
CASSDHPGTAETQYF
>TRBV4-3|TRBD1|-|TRBJ1-4
TGCGCCAGCAGCCAAGGCGTGGGACAGGGCGGTGAAAAACTGTTTTTT
CASSQGVGQGGEKLFF
>TRBV28|-|-|TRBJ2-7
TGTGCCAGCAGAGCTTATTACGAGCAGTACTTC
CASRAYYEQYF
>TRBV28|TRBD1|-|TRBJ2-1
TGTGCCAGCAGTGCGTACCAGGGGGCTTATGATGAGCAGTTCTTC
CASSAYQGAYDEQFF
>TRBV13|-|-|TRBJ2-1
TGTGCCAGCAGCTTCCGGGAACGAACTAGCAATGAGCAGTTCTTC
CASSFRERTSNEQFF
>TRBV6-6|-|-|TRBJ1-3
TGTGCCAGCCACAGGCGTGGAAACACCATATATTTT
CASHRRGNTIYF
>TRBV2|TRBD2|few|TRBJ2-7
TGTGCCAGCAGTGATGAAGCGGGGGCAACCTACGAGCAGTACTTC
CASSDEAGATYEQYF
>TRBV7-7|TRBD1|once|TRBJ1-2
TGTGCTAGCAGCCGCCAAGACAGGGTAGGAGGGCAGCGCTACACCTTC
CASSRQDRVGGQRYTF
>TRBV6-1|-|-|TRBJ2-1
TGTGCCAGCTCCGGGACTTCGAGCTCCTACAATGAGCAGTTCTTC
CASSGTSSSYNEQFF
>TRBV6-1|-|-|TRBJ2-1
TGTGCCAGCAGTGATAGACCGAGGGAAGAGGAGCAGTTCTTC
CASSDRPREEEQFF
>TRBV6-1|TRBD1|-|TRBJ1-5
TGTGCCAGCAGGCCGGACAGGGGGGTAAATCAGCCCCAGCATTTT
CASRPDRGVNQPQHF
>TRBV4-1|TRBD1|-|TRBJ2-1
TGCGCCAGCAGCCAAGATATCCAGGGGGCAAATGAGCAGTTCTTC
CASSQDIQGANEQFF
>TRBV7-9|TRBD1|-|TRBJ1-5
TGTGCCAGCAGCCCCCCAGGACAGGTCGGGGATCAGCCCCAGCATTTT
CASSPPGQVGDQPQHF
>TRBV6-5|-|-|TRBJ1-2
TGTGCCAGCACGCGGACACCTAACTATGGCTACACCTTC
CASTRTPNYGYTF
>TRBV2|-|-|TRBJ1-2
TGTGCCAGCAGTGTTATTGGACAGAGCTATGGCTACACCTTC
CASSVIGQSYGYTF
>TRBV7-9|TRBD1|few|TRBJ2-4
TGTGCCAGCAGCTTAAGGCAGGGGGCTAACAGTCAGTACTTC
CASSLRQGANSQYF
>TRBV7-2|TRBD2|-|TRBJ2-1
TGTGCCAGCAGCCCAAGCGGGGTCCGGTACAATGAGCAGTTCTTC
CASSPSGVRYNEQFF
>TRBV5-6|-|-|TRBJ2-7
TGTGCCAGCAGCCGATCGGCGGGGCTGAGCTCCTACGAGCAGTACTTC
CASSRSAGLSSYEQYF
>TRBV7-9|-|-|TRBJ1-5
TGTTCCAGCAGCTCAGGAGGACGGTGGAATCAGCCCCAGCATTTT
CSSSSGGRWNQPQHF